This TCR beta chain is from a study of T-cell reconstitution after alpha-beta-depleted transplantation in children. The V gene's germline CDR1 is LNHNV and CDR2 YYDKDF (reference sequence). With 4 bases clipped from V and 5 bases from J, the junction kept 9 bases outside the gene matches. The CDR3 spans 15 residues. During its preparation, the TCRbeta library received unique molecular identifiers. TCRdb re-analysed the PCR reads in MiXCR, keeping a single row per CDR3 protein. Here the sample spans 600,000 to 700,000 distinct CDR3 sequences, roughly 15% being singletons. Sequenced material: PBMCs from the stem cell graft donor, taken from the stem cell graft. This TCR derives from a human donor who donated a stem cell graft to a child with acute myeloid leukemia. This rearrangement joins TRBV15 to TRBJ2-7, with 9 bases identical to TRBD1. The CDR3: CATSTTGTGNDEQYF. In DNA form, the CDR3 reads TGTGCCACCAGCACAACCGGGACAGGGAATGACGAGCAGTACTTC.